This TCR beta chain was documented in a study of blood T cell repertoires in COVID-19. Whole-study context: The United States, Italy and Spain were the sources of the acute and convalescent COVID-19 samples. T cells, B-cell-depleted T cells, or PBMCs provided the cDNA or gDNA that served as material.

Profiling relied on immunoSEQ multiplex PCR, and the TCRdb table lists in-frame clones only, not all of them. The repertoire has hundreds of thousands of clones, 82% of them found once; the top ten carry 1.5% to 2%. Germline V gives CDR1 MGHRA, CDR2 YSYEKL. CDR3 length: 15 residues. V shed 3 bases, J shed 2 bases, and the junction held 6 bases outside the gene matches. The rearrangement joins TRBV4-1 to TRBJ2-7, with TRBD1 matching 8 bases. Sequencing input: peripheral blood. The sequence was collected from a woman older than 75 with acute or convalescent COVID-19. In DNA form, the CDR3 reads TGCGCCAGCAGCCACGATGGACAGGGCACCTACGAGCAGTACTTC. It codes for CASSHDGQGTYEQYF.